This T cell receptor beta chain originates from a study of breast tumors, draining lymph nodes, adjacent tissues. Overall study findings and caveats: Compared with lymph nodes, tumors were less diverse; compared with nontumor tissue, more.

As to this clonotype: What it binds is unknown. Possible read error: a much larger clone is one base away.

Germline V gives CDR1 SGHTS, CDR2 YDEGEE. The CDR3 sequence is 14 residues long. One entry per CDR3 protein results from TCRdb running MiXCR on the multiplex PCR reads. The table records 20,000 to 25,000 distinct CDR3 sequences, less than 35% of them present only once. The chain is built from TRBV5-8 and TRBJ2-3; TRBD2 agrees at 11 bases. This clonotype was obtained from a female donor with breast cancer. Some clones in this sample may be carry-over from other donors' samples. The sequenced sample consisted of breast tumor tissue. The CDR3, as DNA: TGTGCCGGCAGCCTAGCGGGAGGACCAGATACGCAGTATTTT. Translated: CAGSLAGGPDTQYF. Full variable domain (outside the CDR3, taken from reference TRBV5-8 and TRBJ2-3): EAGVTQSPTHLIKTRGQQATLRCSPISGHTSVYWYQQALGLGLQFLLWYDEGEERNRGNFPPRFSGRQFPNYSSELNVNALELEDSALYLCAGSLAGGPDTQYFGPGTRLTVL.